This T cell receptor beta chain was recorded in a study of human T cells and chemical hapten exposure. Study summary: Upper inner arm skin measuring approximately 2 cm by approximately 2 cm received 2% DPC for sensitization.

The CDR3 loop spans 14 amino acids. From germline, CDR1 is SGHTS and CDR2 YDEGEE. V gave up 3 bases and J gave up 6 bases, with 14 bases separating them. Time point specified: patch test 1, 2 weeks after DPC sensitization. Treatment noted: therapeutic diphenylcyclopropenone sensitization with weekly scalp DPC. TCRdb reanalysed the RACE reads using MiXCR and keeps one entry per CDR3 protein. Among about 340,000 distinct CDR3 sequences listed, roughly 6.9% were seen once. This clonotype has a handful of counts. This receptor was taken from a woman under 30 with alopecia areata. Some clones in this sample may be carry-over from other donors' samples. The rearrangement links TRBV5-8 to TRBJ2-3; the D gene is possibly TRBD2 (6 bases). Sequenced here: whole blood, sampled in connection with sensitization to the hapten diphenylcyclopropenone (DPC). Here the CDR3 DNA reads TGTGCCAGCAGCTCAGGACTACGACGCGATACGCAGTATTTT. This codes for CASSSGLRRDTQYF.